The rows below give T cell receptor beta chains drawn from one sample of a study of control samples from healthy donors and cancer patients. Sequenced by immunoSEQ multiplex PCR; TCRdb stores in-frame clones only, minus some. The data hold around 100,000 clones, with more than 85% observed a single time. Sequenced material: blood. Source of these receptors: a young man in good health. Each CDR3 is given with its conserved first and last residue. A D gene is named only where the DNA matches it firmly. The listing skips clone size in some rows; elsewhere it reads once, few, many or a size class.

V gene	D gene	clone size	J gene	CDR3 DNA	CDR3 protein
TRBV7-9	NA	NA	TRBJ1-3	TGTGCCAGCAGCTCGAACAGGGACCTTGACACCATATATTTT	CASSSNRDLDTIYF
TRBV12-3/TRBV12-4	NA	NA	TRBJ1-5	TGTGCCAGCAGTTGGGGACACGGGCCCCAGCATTTT	CASSWGHGPQHF
TRBV9	TRBD2	NA	TRBJ2-3	TGTGCCAGCAGCGTAGTGGAGGCTAGCGGGAGGGTAGATACGCAGTATTTT	CASSVVEASGRVDTQYF
TRBV29-1	TRBD1	NA	TRBJ1-1	TGCAGCGTTCAGGACAGGGGTTACACTGAAGCTTTCTTT	CSVQDRGYTEAFF
TRBV29-1	TRBD1	NA	TRBJ1-2	TGCAGCGTTGAAGGCAGGGGGCATCTGGGTGGCTACACCTTC	CSVEGRGHLGGYTF
TRBV9	TRBD1	NA	TRBJ2-3	TGTGCCAGCACCCGACGAGGACAGGTCAACACAGATACGCAGTATTTT	CASTRRGQVNTDTQYF
TRBV4-1	TRBD1	NA	TRBJ2-5	TGCGCCAGCAGCCAATACCCGGGACAGGGGGATTTAGAGACCCAGTACTTC	CASSQYPGQGDLETQYF
TRBV15	NA	NA	TRBJ2-2	TGTGCCACCAGCAGAGATTCGGGACTCCTGACCGGGGAGCTGTTTTTT	CATSRDSGLLTGELFF
TRBV7-3	NA	NA	TRBJ2-5	TGTGCCAGCAGCACCGACAGTTACGAGGGCAGAACCCAGTACTTC	CASSTDSYEGRTQYF
TRBV4-3	TRBD2	NA	TRBJ2-7	TGCGCCAGCAGCCAAGATAGGCAAGCGGGAGGAGGGTACGAGCAGTACTTC	CASSQDRQAGGGYEQYF
TRBV18	TRBD1	NA	TRBJ2-1	TGTGCCAGCTCGCCGGGACAGGGGTTCAATGAGCAGTTCTTC	CASSPGQGFNEQFF
TRBV5-1	TRBD1	NA	TRBJ1-3	TGCGCCAGCAGCTCCCCGACAGGGACCAGAAACACCATATATTTT	CASSSPTGTRNTIYF
TRBV5-5	NA	NA	TRBJ2-2	TGTGCCAGCAGCTTTGGGGGGCCAACCGGGGAGCTGTTTTTT	CASSFGGPTGELFF
TRBV19	NA	NA	TRBJ2-7	TGTGCCAGTAGAGGGGGGGGATACGAGCAGTACTTC	CASRGGGYEQYF
TRBV28	NA	NA	TRBJ1-2	TGTGCCAGCAGTTTTGGGGGGCTCAGCTATGGCTACACCTTC	CASSFGGLSYGYTF
TRBV28	TRBD2	NA	TRBJ2-3	TGTGCCAGCAGGGAACTGCTAGCGGGAGGGCGGGATACGCAGTATTTT	CASRELLAGGRDTQYF
TRBV5-4	TRBD2	once	TRBJ2-7	TGTGCCAGCAGCTTGGCTAGCGGGAGTCACGAGCAGTACTTC	CASSLASGSHEQYF
TRBV6-6	NA	NA	TRBJ1-1	TGTGCCAGCAGCGACCCGGGACACCGCGCTGAAGCTTTCTTT	CASSDPGHRAEAFF
TRBV20-1	NA	few	TRBJ2-1	TGCAGTGCTAGAGATCAGGTGCGTGGATTCTTC	CSARDQVRGFF
TRBV6-2/TRBV6-3	NA	NA	TRBJ2-1	TGTGCCAGCAGCCTCCGGAACTCCTTCTACAATGAGCAGTTCTTC	CASSLRNSFYNEQFF
TRBV10-3	NA	NA	TRBJ1-4	TGTGCCATCAGCGGGGGTACTAATGAAAAACTGTTTTTT	CAISGGTNEKLFF
TRBV5-6	NA	NA	TRBJ2-5	TGTGCCAGCAGCTTTAACATGGGCGAGACCCAGTACTTC	CASSFNMGETQYF
TRBV7-9	TRBD1	NA	TRBJ1-2	TGTGCCAGCAGCTTAGCAACAGGGGACGGCTACACCTTC	CASSLATGDGYTF
TRBV9	TRBD2	NA	TRBJ2-3	TGTGCCAGCAGCGTAGGGTGGGGGGGGACAGATACGCAGTATTTT	CASSVGWGGTDTQYF
TRBV2	NA	NA	TRBJ1-4	TGTGCCAGCAGTGAAGTTTGGGATTCTAATGAAAAACTGTTTTTT	CASSEVWDSNEKLFF
TRBV5-4	NA	NA	TRBJ1-1	TGTGCCAGCAGCTTGAGTGGGGGGGCCGGCGTGAACACTGAAGCTTTCTTT	CASSLSGGAGVNTEAFF
TRBV14	NA	NA	TRBJ1-3	TGTGCCAGCAGCCCCCGCGAGTTTTCTGGAAACACCATATATTTT	CASSPREFSGNTIYF
TRBV5-6	NA	NA	TRBJ2-2	TGTGCCAGCAGCTTTTACTCGGGGGGCCTAACCGGGGAGCTGTTTTTT	CASSFYSGGLTGELFF
TRBV27	TRBD1	NA	TRBJ1-5	TGTGCCAGCAAGGGGGCGGATAGCAATCAGCCCCAGCATTTT	CASKGADSNQPQHF
TRBV5-1	TRBD1	NA	TRBJ1-1	TGCGCCAGCAGCCTATCCCTTAGGACAGGGGATCTGTCTGAAGCTTTCTTT	CASSLSLRTGDLSEAFF
TRBV5-4	NA	once	TRBJ1-2	TGTGCCAGCAGCCAGGGGAACAATGCTGGCTACACCTTC	CASSQGNNAGYTF
TRBV27	NA	NA	TRBJ1-2	TGTGCCAGCAGTTTATTCCCCGATACAGGGAACTATGGCTACACCTTC	CASSLFPDTGNYGYTF
TRBV5-1	TRBD1	NA	TRBJ2-3	TGCGCCAGCAGCTTGGGCTCGACAGGGGTGGATACGCAGTATTTT	CASSLGSTGVDTQYF
TRBV5-4	NA	NA	TRBJ2-3	TGTGCCAGCAGCTTTAACAGGGCCACAGATACGCAGTATTTT	CASSFNRATDTQYF
TRBV27	TRBD1	NA	TRBJ2-1	TGTGCCAGCAGTGTAACAGGGGGCCTTTACAATGAGCAGTTCTTC	CASSVTGGLYNEQFF
TRBV5-8	NA	NA	TRBJ2-5	TGTGCCAGCAGCTTGTACATCGGAGTGGGTTGGGAGACCCAGTACTTC	CASSLYIGVGWETQYF
TRBV7-2	TRBD1	once	TRBJ1-2	TGTGCCAGCAGCAGACAGGGGGGTAACTATGGCTACACCTTC	CASSRQGGNYGYTF
TRBV5-5	TRBD2	NA	TRBJ2-5	TGTGCCAGCAGCCCCCCGCGGGGGGGGACTCAAGAGACCCAGTACTTC	CASSPPRGGTQETQYF
TRBV12-5	NA	NA	TRBJ2-2	TGTGCTAGTGGTTTGTTTGGCGGGGAGCTGTTTTTT	CASGLFGGELFF
TRBV6-4	NA	NA	TRBJ2-3	TGTGCCAGCAGTGACGGGGCTAGCACAGATACGCAGTATTTT	CASSDGASTDTQYF